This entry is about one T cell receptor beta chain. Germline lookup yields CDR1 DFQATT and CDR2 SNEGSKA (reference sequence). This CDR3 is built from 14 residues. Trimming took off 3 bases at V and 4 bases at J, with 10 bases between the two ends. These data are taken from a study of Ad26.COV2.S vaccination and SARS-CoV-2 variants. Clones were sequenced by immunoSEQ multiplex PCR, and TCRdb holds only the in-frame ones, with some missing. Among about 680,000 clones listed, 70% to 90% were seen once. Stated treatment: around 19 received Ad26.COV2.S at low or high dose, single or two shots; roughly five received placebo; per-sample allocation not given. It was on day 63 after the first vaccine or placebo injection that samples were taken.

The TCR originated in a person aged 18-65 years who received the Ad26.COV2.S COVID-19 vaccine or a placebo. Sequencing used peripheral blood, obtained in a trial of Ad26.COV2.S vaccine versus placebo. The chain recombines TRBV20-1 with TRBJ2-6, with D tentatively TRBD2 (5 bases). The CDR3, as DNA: TGCAGTGCTAGTTGGGAGTACGGGGCCAACGTCCTGACTTTC. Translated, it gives CSASWEYGANVLTF.